Listed here are 3 T cell receptor beta chains from one sample, sequenced in a study of blood T cell repertoires in COVID-19. TCRdb's copy holds only in-frame clones and misses some; the assay was immunoSEQ multiplex PCR. The data show 450,000 or so clones, about nine tenths seen once. The sequenced sample was PBMCs or T cells enriched from blood (not recorded which). The source is a man aged 18 to 29 who had recovered from COVID-19.

The chain uses TRBV18 and TRBJ1-4; D unclear. The V gene lost 1 base and the J gene lost 5 bases, with 11 bases spanning the gap. The CDR3 runs 15 residues. CDR1 is KGHSH and CDR2 is LQKENI in the germline V gene. DNA for the CDR3: TGTGCCAGCTCACCACTTTCAGGATTCAATGAAAAACTGTTTTTT. It yields the protein CASSPLSGFNEKLFF.

The J gene is TRBJ2-3, the V gene TRBV11-2; D is possibly TRBD1 (6 bases). The CDR3 runs 16 residues. The V gene's germline CDR1 is SGHAT and CDR2 FQNNGV. V lost 0 bases and J lost 1, with 11 bases in between. The CDR3 DNA sequence: TGTGCCAGCAGCTTAGATGGGGGCCGGGGCACAGATACGCAGTATTTT. It specifies CASSLDGGRGTDTQYF.

The chain has TRBV4-2 and TRBJ1-2; TRBD1 aligns across 8 bases. Germline CDR1 is LGHNA and CDR2 is YNFKEQ. With V trimmed by 4 bases and J by 7 bases, 8 bases remained unmatched. The CDR3 runs 14 residues. CDR3 residues: CASSLGQGAGGYTF. CDR3 nucleotide sequence: TGTGCCAGCAGCCTTGGGCAGGGGGCCGGTGGCTACACCTTC.